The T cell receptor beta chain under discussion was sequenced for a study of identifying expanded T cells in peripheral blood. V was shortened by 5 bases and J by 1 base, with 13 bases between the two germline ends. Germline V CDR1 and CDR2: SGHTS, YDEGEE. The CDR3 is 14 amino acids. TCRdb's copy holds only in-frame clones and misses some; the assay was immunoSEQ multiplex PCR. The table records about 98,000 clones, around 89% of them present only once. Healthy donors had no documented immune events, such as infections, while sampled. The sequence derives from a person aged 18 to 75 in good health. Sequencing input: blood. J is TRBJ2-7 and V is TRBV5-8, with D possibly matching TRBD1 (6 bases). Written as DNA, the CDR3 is TGTGCCAGCAGTATGTATGGACAGTCCTACGAGCAGTACTTC. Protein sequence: CASSMYGQSYEQYF. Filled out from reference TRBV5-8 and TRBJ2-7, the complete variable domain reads EAGVTQSPTHLIKTRGQQATLRCSPISGHTSVYWYQQALGLGLQFLLWYDEGEERNRGNFPPRFSGRQFPNYSSELNVNALELEDSALYLCASSMYGQSYEQYFGPGTRLTVT.